The next 15 T cell receptor beta chains were all read from a single sample in a study of blood T cells in healthy people across ages. PCR was performed a second time for roughly 7 to 12 cycles using a sample-barcoded 5' primer and a J-beta primer mix. In TCRdb, the 5' RACE reads were re-called with MiXCR into one record per CDR3 protein. The profile covers 750,000 to 950,000 distinct CDR3 sequences, with 53% appearing a single time and under 50% taken by the ten largest. The sample comprised blood. The receptors were sampled from an elderly man in good health.

The rearrangement links TRBV5-1 to TRBJ1-2; TRBD1 aligns across 7 bases. Trimming took 4 bases from V and 1 from J; bases not matched to a gene: 10. The CDR3 contains 16 residues. CDR1 is SGHRS and CDR2 is YFSETQ in the germline V gene. The CDR3: CASSPGGARINYGYTF. The DNA for the CDR3 is TGCGCCAGCAGCCCAGGGGGGGCGAGAATTAACTATGGCTACACCTTC.

The chain has TRBV10-1 and TRBJ2-1; D could derive from TRBD1 or TRBD2 (5 bases each). The CDR3 contains 13 residues. Germline lookup yields CDR1 WNHNN and CDR2 SYGVQD (reference sequence). Trimming took 6 bases from V and 13 from J, leaving 19 bases between them. CDR3 nucleotides: TGCGCCAGCAGGGGACCCGGTCAAGAGACCCAGTTCTTC. As protein: CASRGPGQETQFF.

In its sample, this clonotype was seen many times. V and J are TRBV24-1 and TRBJ2-1; the match to TRBD2 covers 7 bases. The V gene end was trimmed by 5 bases and the J gene end by 7 bases; junction bases not matched to a gene: 13. CDR3 size: 16 residues. The germline V gene encodes CDR1 KGHDR and CDR2 SFDVKD. The CDR3 region is CATSGPAGGGSNEQFF. The CDR3, as DNA: TGTGCCACCAGTGGCCCGGCCGGGGGAGGGTCTAATGAGCAGTTCTTC.

This clonotype was counted between two and nine times. The rearrangement joins TRBV11-2 to TRBJ2-3; TRBD1 agrees at 7 bases. The CDR3 totals 15 residues. The V gene's germline CDR1 is SGHAT and CDR2 FQNNGV. The J segment lost 14 bases and the V segment lost 1 base, leaving 15 bases of the junction unmatched. CDR3 sequence: CASSLGRGLHRYAYF. DNA of the CDR3: TGTGCCAGCAGCTTAGGCAGGGGGTTGCACAGATACGCGTATTTT.

This chain links TRBV6-5 with TRBJ2-7; 8 bases map to TRBD2. The CDR3 is 13 residues long. Germline CDR1 MNHEY, CDR2 SVGAGI. Unmatched junction bases numbered 9, after V lost 10 bases and J lost 4 bases. CDR3 in amino acids: CATQTSASYEQYF. The CDR3 coding sequence is TGTGCCACCCAGACTAGCGCTTCGTACGAGCAGTACTTC.

This chain uses TRBV9 with TRBJ1-2, with 8 bases aligning to TRBD1. J was trimmed by 8 bases and V by 0 bases; bases with no gene match: 9. CDR3 size: 15 residues. From germline, CDR1 is SGDLS and CDR2 YYNGEE. The CDR3 reads CASSVGSGGARGYTF. Written as DNA, the CDR3 is TGTGCCAGCAGCGTAGGGTCAGGGGGCGCGAGGGGCTACACCTTC.

As to this clonotype: The junction does not match germline at one end; this may be a read error. This rearrangement joins TRBV4-2 to TRBJ2-2, with a weak D call TRBD2 (5 bases). CDR3 length equals 18 residues. Germline V gene sequence: CDR1 LGHNA, CDR2 YNFKEQ. CDR3 protein: CASSQELAFGVNTRELFF. In DNA, the CDR3 is TGTGCCAGCAGCCAAGAGTTGGCCTTCGGGGTGAACACCAGGGAGCTGTTTTTT.

The chain uses TRBV29-1 and TRBJ2-7, with a weak D call TRBD1 (5 bases). The CDR3 spans 13 residues. Germline CDR1 SQVTM, CDR2 ANQGSEA. Trimming took 3 bases from V and 7 from J, leaving 16 bases between them. This chain's CDR3 is CSVDSDNYNEQYF. In nucleotides, the CDR3 is TGCAGCGTTGATTCGGACAACTACAATGAGCAGTACTTC.

The CDR3 protein is CSANKAGGGEQYF. The CDR3 nucleotides read TGCAGCGCAAATAAGGCGGGGGGCGGCGAGCAGTACTTC. The gene calls are TRBV29-1 and TRBJ2-5; 8 bases are a match to TRBD2. The DNA end lines up better with TRBJ2-7; the J call may be wrong. This CDR3 spans 13 amino acids. From germline, CDR1 is SQVTM and CDR2 ANQGSEA.

This clonotype was picked up a small number of times. The chain is built from TRBV12-3 or TRBV12-4 and TRBJ2-3; the D is unclear. The CDR3 contains 11 residues. V lost 4 bases, J lost 7 bases, and 6 bases lay in between. CDR3 in DNA: TGTGCCAGCAGTTCCCCGAATACGCAGTATTTT. It translates to CASSSPNTQYF.

The gene calls are TRBV5-1 and TRBJ2-1; 8 bases fit TRBD2. CDR3 length equals 17 residues. The germline V gene encodes CDR1 SGHRS and CDR2 YFSETQ. Trimming cost V 0 bases and J 5 bases; bases outside gene matches: 10. The CDR3 DNA sequence: TGCGCCAGCAGCTTGGCGTCTAGCGGGTCAGGGGACAATGAGCAGTTCTTC. Protein: CASSLASSGSGDNEQFF.

The chain links TRBV7-9 to TRBJ2-7; D remains unclear. CDR3 length: 14 residues. V gave up 1 base and J gave up 1 base, with 8 bases separating them. Germline V CDR1 and CDR2: SEHNR, FQNEAQ (reference sequence). The DNA of the CDR3 is TGTGCCAGCAGCTTAGGTCTCTATTCCTACGAGCAGTACTTC. Residues: CASSLGLYSYEQYF.

This clonotype has a handful of counts. The CDR3 loop is CAIRQVGGEQYF. As DNA, the CDR3 is TGTGCCATCAGGCAGGTAGGAGGGGAGCAGTACTTC. V and J are TRBV10-3 and TRBJ2-4; D possibly corresponds to TRBD2 (6 bases). Germline loops: CDR1 ENHRY, CDR2 SYGVKD. The V gene lost 6 bases and the J gene lost 13 bases, with 16 bases spanning the gap. This CDR3 has 12 residues.

The chain is built from TRBV20-1 and TRBJ2-7, with D tentatively TRBD2 (7 bases). This CDR3 is built from 14 residues. Looked up from germline, CDR1 is DFQATT and CDR2 is SNEGSKA (reference sequence). V was pared by 5 bases and J by 4 bases, with 18 bases between. CDR3 nucleotide sequence: TGCAGTGCTCCATGGGGGCGGGAGCAATACGAGCAGTACTTC. This codes for CSAPWGREQYEQYF.

The chain combines TRBV18 with TRBJ2-5; perhaps D is TRBD1 or TRBD2 (7 bases each). Germline assignment: CDR1 KGHSH and CDR2 LQKENI. V gave up 6 bases and J gave up 5 bases, with 19 bases separating them. CDR3 length: 15 amino acids. CDR3 bases: TGTGCCAGCTCCACGGTCCGACAGGGAGGGGAGACCCAGTACTTC. Its translation is CASSTVRQGGETQYF.